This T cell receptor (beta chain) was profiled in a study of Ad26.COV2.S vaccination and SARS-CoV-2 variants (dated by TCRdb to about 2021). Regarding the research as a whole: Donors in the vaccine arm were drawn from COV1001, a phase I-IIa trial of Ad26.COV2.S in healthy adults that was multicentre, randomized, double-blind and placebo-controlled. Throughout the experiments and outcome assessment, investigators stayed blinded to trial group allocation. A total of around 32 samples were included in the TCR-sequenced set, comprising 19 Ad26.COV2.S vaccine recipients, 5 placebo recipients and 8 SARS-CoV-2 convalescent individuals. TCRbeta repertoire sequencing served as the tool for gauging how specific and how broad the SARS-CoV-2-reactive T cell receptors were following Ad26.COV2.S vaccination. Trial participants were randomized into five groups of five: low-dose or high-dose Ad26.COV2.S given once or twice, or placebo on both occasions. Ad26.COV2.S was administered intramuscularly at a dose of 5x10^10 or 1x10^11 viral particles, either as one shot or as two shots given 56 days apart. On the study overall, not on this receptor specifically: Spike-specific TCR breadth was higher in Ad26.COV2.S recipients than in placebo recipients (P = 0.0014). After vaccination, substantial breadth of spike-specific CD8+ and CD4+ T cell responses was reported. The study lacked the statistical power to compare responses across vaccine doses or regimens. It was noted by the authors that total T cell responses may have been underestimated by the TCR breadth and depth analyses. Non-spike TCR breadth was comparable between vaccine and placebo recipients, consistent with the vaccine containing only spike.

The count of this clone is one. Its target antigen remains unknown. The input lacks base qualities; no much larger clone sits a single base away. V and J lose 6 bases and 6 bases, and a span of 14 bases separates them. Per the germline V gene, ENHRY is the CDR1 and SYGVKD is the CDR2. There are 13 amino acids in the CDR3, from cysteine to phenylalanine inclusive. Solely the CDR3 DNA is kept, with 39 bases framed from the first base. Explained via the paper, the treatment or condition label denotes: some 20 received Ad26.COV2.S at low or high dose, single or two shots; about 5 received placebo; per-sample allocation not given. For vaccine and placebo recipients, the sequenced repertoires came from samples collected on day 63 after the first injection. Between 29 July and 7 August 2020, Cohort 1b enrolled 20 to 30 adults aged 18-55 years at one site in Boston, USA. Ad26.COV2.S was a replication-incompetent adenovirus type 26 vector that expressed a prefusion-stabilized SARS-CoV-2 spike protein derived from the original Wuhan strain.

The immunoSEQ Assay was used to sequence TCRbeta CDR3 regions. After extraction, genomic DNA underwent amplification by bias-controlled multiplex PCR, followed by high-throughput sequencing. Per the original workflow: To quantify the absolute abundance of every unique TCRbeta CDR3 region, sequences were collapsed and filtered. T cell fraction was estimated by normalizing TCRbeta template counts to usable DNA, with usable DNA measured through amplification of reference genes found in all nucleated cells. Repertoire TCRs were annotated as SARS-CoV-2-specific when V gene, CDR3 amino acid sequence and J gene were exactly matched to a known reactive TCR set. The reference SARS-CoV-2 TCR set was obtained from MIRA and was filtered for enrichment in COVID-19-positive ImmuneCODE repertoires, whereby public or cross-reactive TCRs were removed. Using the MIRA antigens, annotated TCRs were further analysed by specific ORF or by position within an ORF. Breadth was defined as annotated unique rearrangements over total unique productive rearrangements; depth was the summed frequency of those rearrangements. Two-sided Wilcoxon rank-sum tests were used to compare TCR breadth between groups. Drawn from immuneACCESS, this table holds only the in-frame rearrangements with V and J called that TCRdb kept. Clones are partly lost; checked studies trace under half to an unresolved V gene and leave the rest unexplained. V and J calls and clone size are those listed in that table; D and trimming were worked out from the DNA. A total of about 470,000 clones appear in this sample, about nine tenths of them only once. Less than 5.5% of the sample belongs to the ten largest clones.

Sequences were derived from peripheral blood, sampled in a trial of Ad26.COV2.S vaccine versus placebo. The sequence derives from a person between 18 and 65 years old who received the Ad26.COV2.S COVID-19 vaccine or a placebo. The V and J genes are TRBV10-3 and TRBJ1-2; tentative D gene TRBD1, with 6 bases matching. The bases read TGTGCCATCAGGGACGGGGGGGCGGATGGCTACACCTTC. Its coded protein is CAIRDGGADGYTF.